This T cell receptor beta chain is drawn from a study of blood T cell repertoires in COVID-19. Germline V gives CDR1 SGDLS, CDR2 YYNGEE. The CDR3 runs 14 residues. The J segment lost 7 bases and the V segment lost 4 bases, leaving 4 bases of the junction unmatched. This clone was detected ten times or more. Some clones are missing from TCRdb's copy, which holds only in-frame ones; the method was immunoSEQ multiplex PCR. The table records some 240,000 clones, more than 75% of them present only once. This sequence was found in a woman aged 70-85 years with COVID-19, enrolled during active disease. Sample: peripheral blood. The genes are TRBV9 and TRBJ1-5, with 11 nucleotides matching TRBD1. The DNA for the CDR3 is TGTGCCAGCAGCACCGGGACAGGGGGACAGCCCCAGCATTTT. Its translation: CASSTGTGGQPQHF.